This paragraph reports one TCR beta chain. Its target is not known. These data come from a study of cytomegalovirus exposure and HLA in healthy donors. Whole-study context: Earlier work reported 117 million unique TCR beta sequences from 180 million or so T cells.

Study-level results: Some TCR beta chains (more than 150 of them) were listed as cytomegalovirus-associated. In a later analysis, an Asian-associated ancestry cluster reportedly showed fewer N-insertions than the approximately 610-donor mean. Within the data, a cluster of highly shared sequence variants was likely a sequencing artifact.

Per germline, CDR1 SGHRS and CDR2 YFSETQ. CDR3 length: 17 amino acids. Trimming removed 0 bases from V and 0 bases from J; junction bases left unmatched: 3. The PCR was carried out with 60 Vbeta primers and 13 Jbeta primers. Sequencing was performed with immunoSEQ multiplex PCR; in TCRdb, only in-frame clones are kept and a portion is missing. The sample has around 230,000 clones, about 75% seen once. V gene TRBV5-1 combines with J gene TRBJ1-3; 10 positions agree with TRBD1. The sequencing input was PBMCs. The clonotype was recovered from a male donor in good health and CMV-seronegative. CDR3 sequence (DNA): TGCGCCAGCAGCTTGGAAGGGACAGGGGTCTCTGGAAACACCATATATTTT. Residues: CASSLEGTGVSGNTIYF.